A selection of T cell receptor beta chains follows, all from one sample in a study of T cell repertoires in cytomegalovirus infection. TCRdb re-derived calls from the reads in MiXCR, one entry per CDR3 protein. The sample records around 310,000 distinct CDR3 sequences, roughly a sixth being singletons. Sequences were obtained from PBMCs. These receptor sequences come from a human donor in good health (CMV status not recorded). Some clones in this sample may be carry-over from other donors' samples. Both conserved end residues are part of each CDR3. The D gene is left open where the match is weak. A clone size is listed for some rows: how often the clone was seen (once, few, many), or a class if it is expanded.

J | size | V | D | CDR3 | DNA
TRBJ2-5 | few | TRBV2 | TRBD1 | CASRATRTGNGETQYF | TGTGCCAGCAGGGCCACTCGGACAGGGAATGGAGAGACCCAGTACTTC
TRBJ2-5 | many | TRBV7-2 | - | CASSPSRGGARKGTQYF | TGTGCCAGCAGCCCCTCAAGAGGGGGGGCCCGTAAAGGGACCCAGTACTTC
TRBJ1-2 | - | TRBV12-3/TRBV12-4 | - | CASSQDTGYGYTF | TGTGCCAGCAGTCAGGACACCGGCTATGGCTACACCTTC
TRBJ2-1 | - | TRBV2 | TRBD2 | CASRLGLGNGNEQFF | TGTGCCAGCAGACTAGGACTAGGCAACGGCAATGAGCAGTTCTTC
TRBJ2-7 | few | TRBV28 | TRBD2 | CASSLFPSGGANEQYF | TGTGCCAGCAGTTTATTCCCTAGCGGGGGGGCAAACGAGCAGTACTTC
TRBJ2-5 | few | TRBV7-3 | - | CASSLGYNAAQETQYF | TGTGCCAGCAGCTTGGGCTACAACGCGGCCCAAGAGACCCAGTACTTC
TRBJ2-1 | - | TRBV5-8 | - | CASNFRNNEQFF | TGTGCCAGCAATTTTCGGAACAATGAGCAGTTCTTC
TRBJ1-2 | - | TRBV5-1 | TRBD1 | CASSLNPRGPGQDYGYTF | TGCGCCAGCAGCTTGAATCCTCGAGGGCCGGGACAGGACTATGGCTACACCTTC
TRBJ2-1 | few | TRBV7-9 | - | CASSWRGGGLSSYNEQFF | TGTGCCAGCAGCTGGAGAGGGGGGGGCCTGAGCTCCTACAATGAGCAGTTCTTC
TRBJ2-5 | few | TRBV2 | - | CASSENKGFQETQYF | TGTGCCAGCAGTGAAAATAAAGGGTTCCAAGAGACCCAGTACTTC
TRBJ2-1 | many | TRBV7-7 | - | CASSPRGGPSYNEQFF | TGTGCTAGCAGCCCCCGTGGGGGCCCTTCCTACAATGAGCAGTTCTTC
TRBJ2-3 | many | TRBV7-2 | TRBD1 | CASSDRGLNTQYF | TGTGCCAGCAGCGACAGGGGGTTAAATACGCAGTATTTT